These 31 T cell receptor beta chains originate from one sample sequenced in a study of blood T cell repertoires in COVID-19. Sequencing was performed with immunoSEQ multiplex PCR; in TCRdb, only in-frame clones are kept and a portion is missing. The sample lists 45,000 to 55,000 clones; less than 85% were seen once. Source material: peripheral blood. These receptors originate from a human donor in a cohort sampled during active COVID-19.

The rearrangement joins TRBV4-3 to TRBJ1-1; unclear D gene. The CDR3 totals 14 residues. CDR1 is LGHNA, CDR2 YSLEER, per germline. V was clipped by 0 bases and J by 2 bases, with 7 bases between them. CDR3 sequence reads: CASSQETGNTEAFF. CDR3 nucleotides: TGCGCCAGCAGCCAAGAGACGGGAAACACTGAAGCTTTCTTT.

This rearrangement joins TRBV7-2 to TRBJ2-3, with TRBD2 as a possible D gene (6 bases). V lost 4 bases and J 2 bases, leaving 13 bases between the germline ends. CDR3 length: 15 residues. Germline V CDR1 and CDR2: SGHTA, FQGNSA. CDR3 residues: CASSSVRGSTDTQYF. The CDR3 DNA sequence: TGTGCCAGCAGCTCGGTCCGGGGGTCCACAGATACGCAGTATTTT.

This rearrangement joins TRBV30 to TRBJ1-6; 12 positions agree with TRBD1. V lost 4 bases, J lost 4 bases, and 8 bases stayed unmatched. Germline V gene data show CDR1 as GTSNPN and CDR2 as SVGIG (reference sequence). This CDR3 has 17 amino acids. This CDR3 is CAWTTGTGGFYNSPLHF. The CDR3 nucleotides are TGTGCCTGGACTACCGGGACAGGGGGCTTTTATAATTCACCCCTCCACTTT.

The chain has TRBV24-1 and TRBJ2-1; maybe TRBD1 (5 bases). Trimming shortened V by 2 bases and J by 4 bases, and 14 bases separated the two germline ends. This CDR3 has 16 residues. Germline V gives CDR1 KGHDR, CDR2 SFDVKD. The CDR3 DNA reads TGTGCCACCAGTGATTCCTGGACAACCCTATACAATGAGCAGTTCTTC. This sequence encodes CATSDSWTTLYNEQFF.

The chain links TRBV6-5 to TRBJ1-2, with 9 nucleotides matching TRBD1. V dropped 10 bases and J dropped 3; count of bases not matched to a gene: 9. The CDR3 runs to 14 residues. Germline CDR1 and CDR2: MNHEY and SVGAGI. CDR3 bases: TGTGCCACCGCAAGTGGGACAGGGTACTATGGCTACACCTTC. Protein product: CATASGTGYYGYTF.

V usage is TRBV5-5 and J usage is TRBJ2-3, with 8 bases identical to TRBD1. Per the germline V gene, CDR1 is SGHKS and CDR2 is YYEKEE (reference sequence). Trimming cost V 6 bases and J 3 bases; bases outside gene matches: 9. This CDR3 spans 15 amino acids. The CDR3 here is CASKSGGVGTDTQYF. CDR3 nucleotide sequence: TGTGCCAGCAAATCAGGGGGCGTGGGGACAGATACGCAGTATTTT.

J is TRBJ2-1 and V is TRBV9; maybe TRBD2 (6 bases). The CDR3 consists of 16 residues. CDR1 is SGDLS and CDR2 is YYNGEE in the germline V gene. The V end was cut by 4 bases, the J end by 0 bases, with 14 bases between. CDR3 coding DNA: TGTGCCAGCAGCCCTCCGGGACTCAGCTCCTACAATGAGCAGTTCTTC. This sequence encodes CASSPPGLSSYNEQFF.

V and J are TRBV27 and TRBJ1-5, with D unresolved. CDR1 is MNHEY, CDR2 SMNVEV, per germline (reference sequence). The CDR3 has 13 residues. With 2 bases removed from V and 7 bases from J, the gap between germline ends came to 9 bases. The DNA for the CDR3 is TGTGCCAGCAGTTTAGCACAAAGACAGCCCCAGCATTTT. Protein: CASSLAQRQPQHF.

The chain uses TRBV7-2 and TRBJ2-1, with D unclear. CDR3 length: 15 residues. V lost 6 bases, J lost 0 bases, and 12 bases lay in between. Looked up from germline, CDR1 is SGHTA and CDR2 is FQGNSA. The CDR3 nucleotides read TGTGCCAGCAGTATTCCAGGATTCTCCTACAATGAGCAGTTCTTC. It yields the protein CASSIPGFSYNEQFF.

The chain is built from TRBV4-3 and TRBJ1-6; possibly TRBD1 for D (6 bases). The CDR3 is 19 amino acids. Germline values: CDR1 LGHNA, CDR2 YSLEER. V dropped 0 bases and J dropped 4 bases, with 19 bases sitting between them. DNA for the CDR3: TGCGCCAGCAGCCAAGAAAGGTCGGCAGGGGCGGGTTATAATTCACCCCTCCACTTT. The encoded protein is CASSQERSAGAGYNSPLHF.

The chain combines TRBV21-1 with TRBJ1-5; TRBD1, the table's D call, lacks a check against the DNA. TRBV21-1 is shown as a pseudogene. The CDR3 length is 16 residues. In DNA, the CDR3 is TGTGCCAGCAGCAGTGGGACAGGCGGTCCGCTGTTGTCCCAGCATTTT. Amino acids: CASSSGTGGPLLSQHF.

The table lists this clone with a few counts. CDR3 sequence reads: CASSLTGGNYGYTF. CDR3 nucleotide sequence: TGTGCCAGCAGCTTGACAGGGGGTAACTATGGCTACACCTTC. This sequence joins TRBV5-6 and TRBJ1-2; 8 positions agree with TRBD1. V lost 1 base and J lost 1; bases outside the gene matches: 0. Germline V gene lookup returns CDR1 SGHDT and CDR2 YYEEEE. The CDR3 is 14 amino acids.

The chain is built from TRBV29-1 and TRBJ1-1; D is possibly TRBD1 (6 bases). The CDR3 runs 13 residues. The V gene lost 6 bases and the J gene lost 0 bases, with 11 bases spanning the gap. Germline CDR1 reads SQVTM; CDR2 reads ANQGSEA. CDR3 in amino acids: CSVYRDLNTEAFF. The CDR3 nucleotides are TGCAGCGTCTACAGGGATCTGAACACTGAAGCTTTCTTT.

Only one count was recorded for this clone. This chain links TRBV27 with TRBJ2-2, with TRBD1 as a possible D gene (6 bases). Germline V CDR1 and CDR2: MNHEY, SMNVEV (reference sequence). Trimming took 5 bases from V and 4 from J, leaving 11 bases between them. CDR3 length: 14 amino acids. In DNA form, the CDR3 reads TGTGCCAGCAGTCTAGGACAGACCACCGGGGAGCTGTTTTTT. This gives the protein CASSLGQTTGELFF.

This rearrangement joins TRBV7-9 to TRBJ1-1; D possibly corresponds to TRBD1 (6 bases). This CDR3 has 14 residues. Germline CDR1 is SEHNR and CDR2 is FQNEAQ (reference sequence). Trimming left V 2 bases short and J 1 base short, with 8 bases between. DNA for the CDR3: TGTGCCAGCAGCTTATCACAGGGGAACACTGAAGCTTTCTTT. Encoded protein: CASSLSQGNTEAFF.

Written as DNA, the CDR3 is TGTGCCAGCAGCCCCCTCGGGACAGTCAATGAAAAACTGTTTTTT. This sequence encodes CASSPLGTVNEKLFF. This chain uses TRBV7-2 with TRBJ1-4; TRBD1 matches 7 bases. Germline trimming cut 5 bases from V and 5 bases from J; bases unmatched to any gene: 8. CDR1 is SGHTA, CDR2 FQGNSA, per germline. The CDR3 contains 15 residues.

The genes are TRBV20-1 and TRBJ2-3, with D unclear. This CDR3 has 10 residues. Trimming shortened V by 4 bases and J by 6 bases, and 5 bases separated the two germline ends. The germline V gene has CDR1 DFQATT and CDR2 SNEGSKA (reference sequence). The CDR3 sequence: CSATRDTQYF. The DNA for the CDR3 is TGCAGTGCTACTAGGGATACGCAGTATTTT.

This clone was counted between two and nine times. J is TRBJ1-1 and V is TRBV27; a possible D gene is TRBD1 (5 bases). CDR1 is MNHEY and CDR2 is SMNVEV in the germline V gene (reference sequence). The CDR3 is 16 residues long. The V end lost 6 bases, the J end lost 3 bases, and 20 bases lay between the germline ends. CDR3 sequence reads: CASSVLKRDSYTEAFF. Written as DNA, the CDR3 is TGTGCCAGCAGCGTTCTTAAACGGGACTCCTACACTGAAGCTTTCTTT.

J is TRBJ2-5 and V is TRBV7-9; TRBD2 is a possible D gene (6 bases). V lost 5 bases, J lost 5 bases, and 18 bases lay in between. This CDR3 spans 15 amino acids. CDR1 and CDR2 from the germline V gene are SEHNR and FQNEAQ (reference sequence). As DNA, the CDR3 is TGTGCCAGCAGCACCCCCCGGGGCGGGGTGGAGACCCAGTACTTC. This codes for CASSTPRGGVETQYF.

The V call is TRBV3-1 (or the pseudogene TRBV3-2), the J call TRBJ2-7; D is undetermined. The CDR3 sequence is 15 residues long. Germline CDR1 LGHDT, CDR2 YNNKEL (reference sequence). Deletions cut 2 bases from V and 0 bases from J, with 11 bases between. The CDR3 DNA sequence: TGTGCCAGCAGCCAAATCTCTACCCCCTCCTACGAGCAGTACTTC. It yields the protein CASSQISTPSYEQYF.

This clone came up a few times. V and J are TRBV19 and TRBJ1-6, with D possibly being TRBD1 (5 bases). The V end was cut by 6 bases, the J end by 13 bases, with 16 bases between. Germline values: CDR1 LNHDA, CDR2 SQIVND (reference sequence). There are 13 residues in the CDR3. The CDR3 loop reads CASSGGVLYPLHF. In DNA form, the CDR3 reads TGTGCCAGTAGCGGAGGGGTACTTTACCCCCTCCACTTT.

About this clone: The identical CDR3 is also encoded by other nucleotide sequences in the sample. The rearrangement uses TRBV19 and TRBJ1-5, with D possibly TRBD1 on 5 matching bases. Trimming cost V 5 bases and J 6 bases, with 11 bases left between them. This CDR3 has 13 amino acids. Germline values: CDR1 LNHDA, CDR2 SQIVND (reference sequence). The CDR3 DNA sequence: TGTGCCAGTAGTTCGCAGGGAGGTCAGCCCCAGCATTTT. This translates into CASSSQGGQPQHF.

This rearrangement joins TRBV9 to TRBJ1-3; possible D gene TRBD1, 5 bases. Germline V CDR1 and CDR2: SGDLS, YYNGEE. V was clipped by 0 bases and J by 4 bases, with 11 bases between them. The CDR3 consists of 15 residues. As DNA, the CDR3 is TGTGCCAGCAGCGTAGAGGGCCAGGGAGGAAACACCATATATTTT. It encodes CASSVEGQGGNTIYF.

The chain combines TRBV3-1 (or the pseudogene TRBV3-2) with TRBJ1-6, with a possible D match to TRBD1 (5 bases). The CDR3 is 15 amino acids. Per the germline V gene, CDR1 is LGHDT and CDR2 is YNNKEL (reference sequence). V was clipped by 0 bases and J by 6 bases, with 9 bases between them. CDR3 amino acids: CASSQEPGRNSPLHF. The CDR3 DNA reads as TGTGCCAGCAGCCAAGAACCAGGGCGTAATTCACCCCTCCACTTT.

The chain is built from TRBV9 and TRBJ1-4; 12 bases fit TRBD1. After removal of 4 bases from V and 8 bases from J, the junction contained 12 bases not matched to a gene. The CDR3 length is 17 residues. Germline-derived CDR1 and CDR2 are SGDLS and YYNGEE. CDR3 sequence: CASSPGTGGPRAEKLFF. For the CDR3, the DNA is TGTGCCAGCAGCCCCGGGACAGGGGGCCCTAGGGCGGAAAAACTGTTTTTT.

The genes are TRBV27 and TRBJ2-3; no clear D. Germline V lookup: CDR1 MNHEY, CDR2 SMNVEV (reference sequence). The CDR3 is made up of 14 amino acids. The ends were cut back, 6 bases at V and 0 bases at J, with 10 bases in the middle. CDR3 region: CASSLLSSTDTQYF. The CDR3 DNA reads TGTGCCAGCAGCCTCCTCTCTAGCACAGATACGCAGTATTTT.

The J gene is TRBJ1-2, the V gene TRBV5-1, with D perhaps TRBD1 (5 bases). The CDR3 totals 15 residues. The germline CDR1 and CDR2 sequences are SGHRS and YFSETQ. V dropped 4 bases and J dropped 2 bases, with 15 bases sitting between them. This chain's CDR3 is CASSATQGTNYGYTF. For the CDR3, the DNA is TGCGCCAGCAGCGCCACCCAGGGCACGAACTATGGCTACACCTTC.

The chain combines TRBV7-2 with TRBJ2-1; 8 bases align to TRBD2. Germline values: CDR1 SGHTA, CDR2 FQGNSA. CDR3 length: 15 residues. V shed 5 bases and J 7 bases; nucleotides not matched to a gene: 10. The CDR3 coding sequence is TGTGCCAGCAGCGTGCGGGGGGATGGGGGGAATGAGCAGTTCTTC. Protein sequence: CASSVRGDGGNEQFF.

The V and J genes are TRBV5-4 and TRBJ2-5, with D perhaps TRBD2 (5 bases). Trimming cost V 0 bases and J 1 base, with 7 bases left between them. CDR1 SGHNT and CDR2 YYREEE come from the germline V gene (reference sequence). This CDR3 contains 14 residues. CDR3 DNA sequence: TGTGCCAGCAGCTTGGGCGGGCGCCAAGAGACCCAGTACTTC. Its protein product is CASSLGGRQETQYF. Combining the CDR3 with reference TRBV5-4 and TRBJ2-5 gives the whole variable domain ETGVTQSPTHLIKTRGQQVTLRCSSQSGHNTVSWYQQALGQGPQFIFQYYREEENGRGNFPPRFSGLQFPNYSSELNVNALELDDSALYLCASSLGGRQETQYFGPGTRLLVL.

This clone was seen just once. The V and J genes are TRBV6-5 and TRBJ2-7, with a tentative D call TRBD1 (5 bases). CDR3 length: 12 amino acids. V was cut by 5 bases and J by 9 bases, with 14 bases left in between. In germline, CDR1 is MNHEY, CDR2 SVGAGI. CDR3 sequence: CASSPGRALQYF. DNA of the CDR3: TGTGCCAGCAGTCCCGGCAGGGCTTTGCAGTACTTC.

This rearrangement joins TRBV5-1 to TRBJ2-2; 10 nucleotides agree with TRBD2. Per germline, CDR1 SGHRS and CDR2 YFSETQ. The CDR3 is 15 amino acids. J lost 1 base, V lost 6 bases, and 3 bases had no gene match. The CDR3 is CASTASGGNTGELFF. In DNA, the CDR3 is TGCGCCAGCACCGCTAGCGGGGGGAACACCGGGGAGCTGTTTTTT.